The present T cell receptor (beta chain) was sequenced within a study of blood T cell repertoires in COVID-19. Generated by immunoSEQ multiplex PCR, the TCRdb table keeps only in-frame clones and is missing some. The sample has roughly 300,000 clones, 70% to 90% seen once. V dropped 2 bases and J dropped 4; count of bases not matched to a gene: 6. CDR1 is MNHNS, CDR2 SASEGT, per germline. The CDR3 is 15 residues long. The sequenced sample consisted of PBMCs or T cells enriched from blood (not recorded which). This TCR was recovered from a woman aged 18-29 years who had recovered from COVID-19. The chain joins TRBV6-1 to TRBJ1-2, with 8 positions matching TRBD1. This CDR3 is CASSESRTGSYGYTF. The CDR3 nucleotides are TGTGCCAGCAGTGAATCTAGGACAGGGAGCTATGGCTACACCTTC.